This T cell receptor beta chain came from a study of T-cell memory formation after mild COVID-19. Trimming pared 3 bases from V and 2 bases from J, leaving 8 bases between. Per the germline V gene, CDR1 is MGHDK and CDR2 is SYGVNS. The CDR3 sequence is 13 residues long. This clonotype has a count of ten or more. One entry per CDR3 protein, called by TCRdb with MiXCR from the 5' RACE reads. The sample lists under 300,000 distinct CDR3 sequences; roughly 8.2% were seen once. The sequence derives from a man aged 18 to 30 who had mild COVID-19 (a few samples of this study predate the infection). Cell type and time point are not known. Specimen: PBMCs or a T cell subset sorted from them (not recorded which). The rearrangement uses TRBV25-1 and TRBJ2-7; possible D gene TRBD1, 5 bases. CDR3 bases: TGTGCCAGCAGTGACAGGGTCCCCTACGAGCAGTACTTC. It is translated as CASSDRVPYEQYF.